This T cell receptor beta chain was sequenced during a study of blood T cells in healthy people across ages. A second PCR of about 7 to 12 cycles used a sample-barcoded 5' primer and a J-beta primer mix. MiXCR, applied by TCRdb to the 5' RACE reads, yields one record per CDR3 protein. The repertoire includes 380,000 or so distinct CDR3 sequences, approximately 47% of them detected once, and about 54% sits in the top ten. Peripheral blood was drawn, about 9.7 milliliters per donor. Each sample provided at least 5 micrograms of extracted total RNA. This CDR3 comprises 13 residues. Per germline, CDR1 SGHRS and CDR2 YFSETQ. The ends lost 4 bases at V and 5 bases at J; junction bases unmatched: 4. Study-wide results and limits: As naive T cell percentage varied, TCR beta diversity correlated strongly with it. Both naive CD4+ cell counts and diversity were greater in long-lived donors than in aged donors.

This clonotype occurred a few times. Its specificity is not known. The sample comprised blood. The clonotype originates from a man in his fifties or sixties in good health. The chain has TRBV5-1 and TRBJ2-5; 8 nucleotides match TRBD2. In DNA form, the CDR3 reads TGCGCCAGCAGCGCGGGAGGCAGGGAGACCCAGTACTTC. The encoded protein is CASSAGGRETQYF.